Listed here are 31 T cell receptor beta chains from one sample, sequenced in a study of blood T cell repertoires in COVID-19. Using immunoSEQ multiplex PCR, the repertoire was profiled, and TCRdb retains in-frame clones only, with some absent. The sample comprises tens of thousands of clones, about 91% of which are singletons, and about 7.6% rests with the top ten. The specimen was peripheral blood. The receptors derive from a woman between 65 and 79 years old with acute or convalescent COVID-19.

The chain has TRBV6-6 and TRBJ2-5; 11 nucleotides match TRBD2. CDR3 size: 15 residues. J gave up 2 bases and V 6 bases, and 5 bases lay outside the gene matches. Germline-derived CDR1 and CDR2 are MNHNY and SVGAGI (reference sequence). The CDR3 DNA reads TGTGCCAGCAGAAACCGACTAGCGGGACAAGAGACCCAGTACTTC. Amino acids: CASRNRLAGQETQYF.

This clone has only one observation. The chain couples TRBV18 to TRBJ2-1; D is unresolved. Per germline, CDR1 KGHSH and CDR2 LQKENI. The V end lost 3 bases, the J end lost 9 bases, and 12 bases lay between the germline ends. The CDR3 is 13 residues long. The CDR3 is CASSPNRQTEQFF. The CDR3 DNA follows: TGTGCCAGCTCACCGAACCGACAAACTGAGCAGTTCTTC.

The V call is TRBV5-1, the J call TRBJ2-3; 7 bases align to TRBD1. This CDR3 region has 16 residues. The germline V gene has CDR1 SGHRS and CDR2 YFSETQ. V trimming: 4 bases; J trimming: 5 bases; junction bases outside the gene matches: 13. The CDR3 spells CASSLPTGTDQDTQYF. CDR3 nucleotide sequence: TGCGCCAGCAGCCTCCCCACCGGGACAGATCAAGATACGCAGTATTTT. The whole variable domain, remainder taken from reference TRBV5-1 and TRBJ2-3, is KAGVTQTPRYLIKTRGQQVTLSCSPISGHRSVSWYQQTPGQGLQFLFEYFSETQRNKGNFPGRFSGRQFSNSRSEMNVSTLELGDSALYLCASSLPTGTDQDTQYFGPGTRLTVL.

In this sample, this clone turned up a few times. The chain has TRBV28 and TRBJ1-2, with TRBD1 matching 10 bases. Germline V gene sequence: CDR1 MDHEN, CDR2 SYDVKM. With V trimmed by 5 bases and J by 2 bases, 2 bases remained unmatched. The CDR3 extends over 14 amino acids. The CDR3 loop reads CASSGTGANYGYTF. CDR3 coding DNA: TGTGCCAGCAGTGGGACAGGGGCCAACTATGGCTACACCTTC.

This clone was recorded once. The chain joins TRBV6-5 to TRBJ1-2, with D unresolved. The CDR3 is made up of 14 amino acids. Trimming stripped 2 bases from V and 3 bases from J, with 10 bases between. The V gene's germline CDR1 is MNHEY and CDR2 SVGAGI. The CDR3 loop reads CASSYGIADYGYTF. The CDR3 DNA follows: TGTGCCAGCAGTTACGGCATCGCGGACTATGGCTACACCTTC.

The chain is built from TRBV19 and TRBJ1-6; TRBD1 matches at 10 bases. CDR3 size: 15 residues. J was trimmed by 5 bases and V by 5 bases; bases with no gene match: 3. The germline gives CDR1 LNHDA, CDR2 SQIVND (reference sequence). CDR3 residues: CASSDGTGDNSPLHF. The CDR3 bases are TGTGCCAGTAGTGATGGGACAGGGGATAATTCACCCCTCCACTTT. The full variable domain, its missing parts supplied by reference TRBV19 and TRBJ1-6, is DGGITQSPKYLFRKEGQNVTLSCEQNLNHDAMYWYRQDPGQGLRLIYYSQIVNDFQKGDIAEGYSVSREKKESFPLTVTSAQKNPTAFYLCASSDGTGDNSPLHFGNGTRLTVT.

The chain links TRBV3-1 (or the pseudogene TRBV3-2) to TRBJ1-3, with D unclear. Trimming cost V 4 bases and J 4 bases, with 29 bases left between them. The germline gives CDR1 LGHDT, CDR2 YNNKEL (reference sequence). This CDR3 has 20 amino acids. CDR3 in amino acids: CASSRALTGASSTGGNTIYF. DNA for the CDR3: TGTGCCAGCAGCCGTGCGCTTACGGGCGCAAGCTCTACGGGAGGAAACACCATATATTTT.

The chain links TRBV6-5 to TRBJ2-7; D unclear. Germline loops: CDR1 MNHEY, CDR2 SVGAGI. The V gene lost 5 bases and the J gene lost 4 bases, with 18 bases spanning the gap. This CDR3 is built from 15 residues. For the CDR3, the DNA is TGTGCCAGCAGTCGAGGAGAAAGTATGTCTTACGAGCAGTACTTC. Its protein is CASSRGESMSYEQYF.

The CDR3 is CASSESRGPYEQYF. The CDR3 nucleotides read TGCGCCAGCAGTGAGTCGAGGGGGCCCTACGAGCAGTACTTC. V gene TRBV10-2 combines with J gene TRBJ2-7; 7 bases match TRBD1. Germline lookup yields CDR1 WSHSY and CDR2 SAAADI. This CDR3 is built from 14 residues. The junction had 1 base not matched to a gene; V was cut back by 0 bases and J by 2 bases.

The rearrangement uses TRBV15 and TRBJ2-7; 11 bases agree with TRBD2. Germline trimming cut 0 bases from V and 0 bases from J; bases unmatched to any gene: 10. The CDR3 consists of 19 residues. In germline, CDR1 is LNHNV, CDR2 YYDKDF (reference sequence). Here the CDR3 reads CATSRERLAGGSLSYEQYF. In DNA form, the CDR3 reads TGTGCCACCAGCAGAGAGAGGCTAGCGGGAGGTTCCCTCTCCTACGAGCAGTACTTC.

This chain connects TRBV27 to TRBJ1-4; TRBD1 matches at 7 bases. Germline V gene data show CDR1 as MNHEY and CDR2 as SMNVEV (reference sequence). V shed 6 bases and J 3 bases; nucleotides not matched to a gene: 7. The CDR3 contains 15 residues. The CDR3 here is CASRTKGASNEKLFF. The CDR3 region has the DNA TGTGCCAGCAGAACTAAGGGGGCATCTAATGAAAAACTGTTTTTT.

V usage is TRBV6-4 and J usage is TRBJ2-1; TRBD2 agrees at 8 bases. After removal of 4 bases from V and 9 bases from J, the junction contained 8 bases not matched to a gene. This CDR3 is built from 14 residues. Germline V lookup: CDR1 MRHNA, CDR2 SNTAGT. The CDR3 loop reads CASSASGSRVEQFF. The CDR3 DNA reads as TGTGCCAGCAGTGCTAGCGGGTCCCGGGTTGAGCAGTTCTTC.

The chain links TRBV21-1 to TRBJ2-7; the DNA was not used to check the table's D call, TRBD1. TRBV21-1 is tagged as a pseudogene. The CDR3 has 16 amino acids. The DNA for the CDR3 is TGTGCCAGCAGGATATTGACAGGAAATACCCCCTACGAGCAGTACTTC. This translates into CASRILTGNTPYEQYF.

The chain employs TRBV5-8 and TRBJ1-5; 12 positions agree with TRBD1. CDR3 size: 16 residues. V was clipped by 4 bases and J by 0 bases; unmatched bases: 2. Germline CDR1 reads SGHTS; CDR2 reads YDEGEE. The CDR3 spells CASSRDRGPSNQPQHF. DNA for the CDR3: TGTGCCAGCAGCAGGGACAGGGGGCCTAGCAATCAGCCCCAGCATTTT.

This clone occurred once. The CDR3 bases are TGCGCCAGCAGCGTGACAGGGATCACTGAAGCTTTCTTT. Translation: CASSVTGITEAFF. The chain joins TRBV5-1 to TRBJ1-1, with TRBD1 identical over 7 bases. This CDR3 contains 13 residues. Trimming took 4 bases from V and 4 from J; bases not matched to a gene: 4. The germline V gene has CDR1 SGHRS and CDR2 YFSETQ.

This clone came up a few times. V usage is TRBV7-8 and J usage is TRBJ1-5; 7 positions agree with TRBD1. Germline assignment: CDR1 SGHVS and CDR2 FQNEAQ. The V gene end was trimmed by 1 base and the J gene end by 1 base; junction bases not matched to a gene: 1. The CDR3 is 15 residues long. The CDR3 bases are TGTGCCAGCAGCTTAGGACAGGGAAGCAATCAGCCCCAGCATTTT. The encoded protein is CASSLGQGSNQPQHF. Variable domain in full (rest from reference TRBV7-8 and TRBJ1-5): GAGVSQSPRYKVAKRGQDVALRCDPISGHVSLFWYQQALGQGPEFLTYFQNEAQLDKSGLPSDRFFAERPEGSVSTLKIQRTQQEDSAVYLCASSLGQGSNQPQHFGDGTRLSIL.

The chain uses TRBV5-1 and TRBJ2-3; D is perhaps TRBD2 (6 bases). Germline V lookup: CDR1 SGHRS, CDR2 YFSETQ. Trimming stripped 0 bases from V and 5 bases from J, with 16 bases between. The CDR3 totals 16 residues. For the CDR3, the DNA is TGCGCCAGCAGCTTGGTTAGCTGGGGGGAAGAAGATACGCAGTATTTT. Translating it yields CASSLVSWGEEDTQYF.

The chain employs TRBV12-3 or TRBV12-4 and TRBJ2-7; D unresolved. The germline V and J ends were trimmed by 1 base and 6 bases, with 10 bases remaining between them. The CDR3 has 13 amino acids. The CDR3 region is CASSLGLFFEQYF. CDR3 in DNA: TGTGCCAGCAGTTTAGGGCTGTTTTTCGAGCAGTACTTC.

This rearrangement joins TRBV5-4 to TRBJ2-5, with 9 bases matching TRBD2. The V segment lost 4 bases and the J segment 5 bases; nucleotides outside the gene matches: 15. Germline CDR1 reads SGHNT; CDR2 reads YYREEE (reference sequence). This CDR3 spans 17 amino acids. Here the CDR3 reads CASSPPSGREGRETQYF. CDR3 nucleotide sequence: TGTGCCAGCAGCCCCCCGAGCGGGCGGGAGGGCCGGGAGACCCAGTACTTC.

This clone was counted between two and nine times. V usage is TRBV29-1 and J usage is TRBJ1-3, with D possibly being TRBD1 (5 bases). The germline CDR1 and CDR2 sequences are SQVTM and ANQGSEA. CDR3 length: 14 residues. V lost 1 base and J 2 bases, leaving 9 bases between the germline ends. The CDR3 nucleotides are TGCAGCGTTGAAGGCTCCAGGGCTGGAAACACCATATATTTT. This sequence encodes CSVEGSRAGNTIYF.

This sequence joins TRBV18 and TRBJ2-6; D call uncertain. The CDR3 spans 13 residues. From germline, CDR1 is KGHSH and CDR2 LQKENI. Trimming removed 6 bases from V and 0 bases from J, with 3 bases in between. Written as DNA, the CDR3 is TGTGCCAGCTCCCTCTCTGGGGCCAACGTCCTGACTTTC. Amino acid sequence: CASSLSGANVLTF.

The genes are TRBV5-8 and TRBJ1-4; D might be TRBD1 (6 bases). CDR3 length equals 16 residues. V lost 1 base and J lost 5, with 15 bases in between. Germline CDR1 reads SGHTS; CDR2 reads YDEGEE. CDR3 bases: TGTGCCAGCAGCTTGTATTGGGACACCATAAATGAAAAACTGTTTTTT. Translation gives CASSLYWDTINEKLFF.

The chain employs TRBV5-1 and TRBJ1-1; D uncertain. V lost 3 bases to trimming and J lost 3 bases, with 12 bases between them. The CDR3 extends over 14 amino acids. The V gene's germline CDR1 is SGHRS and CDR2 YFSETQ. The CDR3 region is CASSSSGGYTEAFF. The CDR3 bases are TGCGCCAGCAGCTCATCCGGCGGGTACACTGAAGCTTTCTTT.

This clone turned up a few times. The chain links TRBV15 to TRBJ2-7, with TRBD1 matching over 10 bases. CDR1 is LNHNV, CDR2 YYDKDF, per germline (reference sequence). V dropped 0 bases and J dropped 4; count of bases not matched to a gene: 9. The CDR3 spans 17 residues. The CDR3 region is CATSRDPFPGQGYEQYF. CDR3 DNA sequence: TGTGCCACCAGCAGAGATCCGTTCCCGGGACAGGGGTACGAGCAGTACTTC.

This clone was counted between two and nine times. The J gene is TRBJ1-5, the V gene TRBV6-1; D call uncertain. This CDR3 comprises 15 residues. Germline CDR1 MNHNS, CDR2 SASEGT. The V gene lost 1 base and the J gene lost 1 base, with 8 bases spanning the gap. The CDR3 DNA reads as TGTGCCAGCAGTGAAGTCGGCGGGAGCAATCAGCCCCAGCATTTT. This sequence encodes CASSEVGGSNQPQHF.

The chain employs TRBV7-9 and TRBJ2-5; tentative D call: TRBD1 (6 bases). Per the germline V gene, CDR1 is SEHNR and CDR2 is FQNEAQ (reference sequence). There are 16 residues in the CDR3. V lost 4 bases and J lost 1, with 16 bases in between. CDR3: CASSSDLGAAQETQYF. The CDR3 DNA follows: TGTGCCAGCAGCTCGGACTTGGGGGCGGCCCAAGAGACCCAGTACTTC.

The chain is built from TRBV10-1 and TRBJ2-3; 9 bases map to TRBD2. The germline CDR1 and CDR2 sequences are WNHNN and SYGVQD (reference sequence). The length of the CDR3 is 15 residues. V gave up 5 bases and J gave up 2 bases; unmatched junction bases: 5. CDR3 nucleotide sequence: TGCGCCAGCAGTAAAATAGCGGGAGTCACAGATACGCAGTATTTT. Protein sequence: CASSKIAGVTDTQYF.

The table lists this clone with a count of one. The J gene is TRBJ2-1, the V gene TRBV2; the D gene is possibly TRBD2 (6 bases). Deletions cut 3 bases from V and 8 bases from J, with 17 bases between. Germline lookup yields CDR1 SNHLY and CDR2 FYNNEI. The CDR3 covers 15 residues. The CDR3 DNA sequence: TGTGCCAGCAGTGAGGACTACCCTTCGTCCTATGAGCAGTTCTTC. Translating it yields CASSEDYPSSYEQFF.

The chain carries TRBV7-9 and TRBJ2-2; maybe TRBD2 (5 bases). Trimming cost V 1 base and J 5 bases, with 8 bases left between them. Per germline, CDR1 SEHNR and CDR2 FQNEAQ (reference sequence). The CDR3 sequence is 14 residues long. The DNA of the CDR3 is TGTGCCAGCAGCTTAGAAGGGAGTACCGGGGAGCTGTTTTTT. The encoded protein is CASSLEGSTGELFF.

CDR3 amino acids: CASSSSGGASDTQYF. CDR3 coding DNA: TGTGCCAGCAGCTCTAGCGGGGGGGCGTCAGATACGCAGTATTTT. The V gene is TRBV7-3, the J gene TRBJ2-3, with 12 bases aligning to TRBD2. CDR1 SGHTA and CDR2 FQGTGA come from the germline V gene. J lost 4 bases, V lost 4 bases, and 3 bases had no gene match. The CDR3 is 15 amino acids.

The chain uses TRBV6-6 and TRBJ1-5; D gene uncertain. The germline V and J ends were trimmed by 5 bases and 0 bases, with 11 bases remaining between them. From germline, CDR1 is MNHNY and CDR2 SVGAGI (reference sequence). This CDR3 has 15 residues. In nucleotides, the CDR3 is TGTGCCAGCAGTCCCGGTTCCAATAGCAATCAGCCCCAGCATTTT. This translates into CASSPGSNSNQPQHF.